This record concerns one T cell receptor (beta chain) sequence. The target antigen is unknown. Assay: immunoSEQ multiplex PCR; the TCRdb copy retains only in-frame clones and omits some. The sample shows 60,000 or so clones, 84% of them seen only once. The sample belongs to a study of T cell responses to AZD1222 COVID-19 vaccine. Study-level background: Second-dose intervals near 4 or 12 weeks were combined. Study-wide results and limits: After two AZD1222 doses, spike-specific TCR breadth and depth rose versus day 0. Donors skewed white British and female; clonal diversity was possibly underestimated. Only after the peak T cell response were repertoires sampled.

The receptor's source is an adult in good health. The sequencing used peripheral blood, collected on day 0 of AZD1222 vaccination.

The CDR3 DNA reads as TGTGCCAGCAGCTTAACAGGGGCCATCTATGGCTACACCTTC. Encoded protein: CASSLTGAIYGYTF. This chain joins TRBV7-9 and TRBJ1-2; 7 bases fit TRBD1. The ends lost 2 bases at V and 4 bases at J; junction bases unmatched: 4. Germline V gene lookup returns CDR1 SEHNR and CDR2 FQNEAQ (reference sequence). This CDR3 contains 14 residues.